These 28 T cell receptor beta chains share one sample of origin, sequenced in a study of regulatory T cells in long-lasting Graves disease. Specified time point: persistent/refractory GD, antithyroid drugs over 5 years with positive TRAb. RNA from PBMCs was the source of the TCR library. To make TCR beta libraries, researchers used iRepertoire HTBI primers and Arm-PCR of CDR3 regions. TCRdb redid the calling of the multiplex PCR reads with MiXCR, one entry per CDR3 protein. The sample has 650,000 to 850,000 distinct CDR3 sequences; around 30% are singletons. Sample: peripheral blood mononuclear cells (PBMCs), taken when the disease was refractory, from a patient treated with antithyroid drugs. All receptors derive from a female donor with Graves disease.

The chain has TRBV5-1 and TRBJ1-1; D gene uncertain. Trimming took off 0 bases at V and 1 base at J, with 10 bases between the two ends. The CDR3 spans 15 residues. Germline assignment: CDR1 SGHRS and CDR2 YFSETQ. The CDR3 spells CASSLATGANTEAFF. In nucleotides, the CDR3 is TGCGCCAGCAGCTTGGCCACGGGAGCGAACACTGAAGCTTTCTTT.

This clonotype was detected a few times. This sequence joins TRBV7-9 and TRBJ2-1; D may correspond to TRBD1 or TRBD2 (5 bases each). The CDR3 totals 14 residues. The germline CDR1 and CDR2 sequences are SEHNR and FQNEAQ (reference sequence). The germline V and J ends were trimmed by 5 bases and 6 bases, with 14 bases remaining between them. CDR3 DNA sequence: TGTGCCAGCAGCCCCAGGGACGTGGGCAATGAGCAGTTCTTC. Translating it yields CASSPRDVGNEQFF.

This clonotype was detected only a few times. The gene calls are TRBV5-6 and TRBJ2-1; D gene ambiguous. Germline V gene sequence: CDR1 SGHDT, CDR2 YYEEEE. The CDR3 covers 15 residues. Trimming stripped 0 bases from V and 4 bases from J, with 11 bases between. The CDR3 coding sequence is TGTGCCAGCAGCTTGGGGGTTCTACCTTACAATGAGCAGTTCTTC. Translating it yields CASSLGVLPYNEQFF.

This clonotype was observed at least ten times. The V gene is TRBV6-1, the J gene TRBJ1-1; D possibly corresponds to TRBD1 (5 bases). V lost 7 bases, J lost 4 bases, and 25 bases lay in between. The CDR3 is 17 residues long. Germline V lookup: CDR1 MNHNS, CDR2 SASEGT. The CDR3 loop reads CASTPPAQGLGPTEAFF. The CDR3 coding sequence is TGTGCCAGCACCCCACCCGCCCAGGGCCTGGGCCCCACTGAAGCTTTCTTT.

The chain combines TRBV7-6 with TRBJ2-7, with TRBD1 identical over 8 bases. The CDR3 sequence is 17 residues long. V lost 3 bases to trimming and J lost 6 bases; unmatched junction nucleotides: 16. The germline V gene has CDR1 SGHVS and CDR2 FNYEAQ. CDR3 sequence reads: CASSLCRTGTGACEQYF. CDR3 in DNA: TGTGCCAGCAGCTTGTGTAGGACCGGGACAGGAGCTTGCGAGCAGTACTTC.

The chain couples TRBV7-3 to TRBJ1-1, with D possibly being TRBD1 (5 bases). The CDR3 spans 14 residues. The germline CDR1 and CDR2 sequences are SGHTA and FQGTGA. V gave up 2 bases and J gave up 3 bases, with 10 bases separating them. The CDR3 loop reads CASSLDLGHTEAFF. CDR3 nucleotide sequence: TGTGCCAGCAGCTTAGATCTGGGGCACACTGAAGCTTTCTTT.

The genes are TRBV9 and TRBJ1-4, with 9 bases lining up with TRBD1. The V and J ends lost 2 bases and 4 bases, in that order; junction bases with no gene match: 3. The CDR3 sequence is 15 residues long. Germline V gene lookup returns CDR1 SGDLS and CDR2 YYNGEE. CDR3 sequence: CASSVGTGLNEKLFF. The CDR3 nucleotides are TGTGCCAGCAGCGTCGGGACAGGGCTTAATGAAAAACTGTTTTTT.

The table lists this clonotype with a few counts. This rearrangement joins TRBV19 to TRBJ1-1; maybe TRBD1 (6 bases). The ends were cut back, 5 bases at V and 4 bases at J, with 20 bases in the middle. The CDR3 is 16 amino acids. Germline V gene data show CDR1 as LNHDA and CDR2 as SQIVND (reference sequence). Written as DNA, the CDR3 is TGTGCCAGTAGTCAACGTTGGGACACAGCGTTCACTGAAGCTTTCTTT. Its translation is CASSQRWDTAFTEAFF.

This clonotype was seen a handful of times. The CDR3 DNA reads as TGTGCCAGCAGGCCCCGGACGAGGCCTAATGAAAAACTGTTTTTT. Protein product: CASRPRTRPNEKLFF. The chain joins TRBV6-1 to TRBJ1-4; D ambiguous. The germline V and J ends were trimmed by 6 bases and 3 bases, with 14 bases remaining between them. This CDR3 is built from 15 residues. CDR1 is MNHNS and CDR2 is SASEGT in the germline V gene.

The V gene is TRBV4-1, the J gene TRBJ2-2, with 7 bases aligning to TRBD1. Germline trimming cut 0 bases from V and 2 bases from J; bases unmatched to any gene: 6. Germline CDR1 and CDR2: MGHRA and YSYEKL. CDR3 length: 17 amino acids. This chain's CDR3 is CASSQELRGLNTGELFF. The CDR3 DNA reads TGCGCCAGCAGCCAAGAATTAAGGGGGCTTAACACCGGGGAGCTGTTTTTT.

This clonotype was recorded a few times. CDR3 residues: CASSLTGTVTYEQYF. The CDR3 bases are TGTGCCAGCAGCCTTACCGGGACGGTCACCTACGAGCAGTACTTC. This chain joins TRBV7-2 and TRBJ2-7; D may be TRBD1 or TRBD2 (5 bases each). V was pared by 5 bases and J by 2 bases, with 16 bases between. This CDR3 spans 15 amino acids. The V gene's germline CDR1 is SGHTA and CDR2 FQGNSA.

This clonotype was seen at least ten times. This chain's CDR3 is CASSSQIRQGPSYEQYF. For the CDR3, the DNA is TGTGCCAGCAGTTCCCAAATACGACAGGGGCCATCCTACGAGCAGTACTTC. The genes are TRBV28 and TRBJ2-7; TRBD1 matches 8 bases. The ends lost 4 bases at V and 1 base at J; junction bases unmatched: 12. This CDR3 is 17 amino acids long. Germline V gene lookup returns CDR1 MDHEN and CDR2 SYDVKM. Together with reference TRBV28 and TRBJ2-7, the CDR3 gives the full variable domain: DVKVTQSSRYLVKRTGEKVFLECVQDMDHENMFWYRQDPGLGLRLIYFSYDVKMKEKGDIPEGYSVSREKKERFSLILESASTNQTSMYLCASSSQIRQGPSYEQYFGPGTRLTVT.

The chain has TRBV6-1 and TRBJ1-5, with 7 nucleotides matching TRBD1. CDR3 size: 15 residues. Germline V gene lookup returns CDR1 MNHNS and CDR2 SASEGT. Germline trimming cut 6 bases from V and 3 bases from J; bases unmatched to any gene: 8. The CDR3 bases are TGTGCCAGCAGCCCTGACAGGGCCCCCAATCAGCCCCAGCATTTT. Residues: CASSPDRAPNQPQHF.

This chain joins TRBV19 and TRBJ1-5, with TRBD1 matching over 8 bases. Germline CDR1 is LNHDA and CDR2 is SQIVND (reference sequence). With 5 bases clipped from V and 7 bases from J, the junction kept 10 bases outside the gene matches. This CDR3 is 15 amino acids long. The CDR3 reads CASSRPGQEGQPQHF. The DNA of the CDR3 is TGTGCCAGTAGTCGCCCGGGACAGGAGGGACAGCCCCAGCATTTT.

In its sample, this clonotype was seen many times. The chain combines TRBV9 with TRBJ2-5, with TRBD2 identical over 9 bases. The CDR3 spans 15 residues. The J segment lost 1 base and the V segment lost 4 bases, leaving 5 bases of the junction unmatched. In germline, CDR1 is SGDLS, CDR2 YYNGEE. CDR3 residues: CASSLSGSLQETQYF. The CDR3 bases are TGTGCCAGCAGCCTTAGCGGGAGCCTCCAAGAGACCCAGTACTTC.

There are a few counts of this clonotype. The CDR3 DNA reads as TGTGCCAGCAGCTCCCTTGGGACGCCCGCCCCCAATGAGCAGTTCTTC. Translated, it gives CASSSLGTPAPNEQFF. V usage is TRBV11-2 and J usage is TRBJ2-1; either TRBD1 or TRBD2 may supply D (5 bases each). The V and J ends lost 4 bases and 6 bases respectively, with 19 bases between them. The germline gives CDR1 SGHAT, CDR2 FQNNGV. The CDR3 extends over 16 amino acids.

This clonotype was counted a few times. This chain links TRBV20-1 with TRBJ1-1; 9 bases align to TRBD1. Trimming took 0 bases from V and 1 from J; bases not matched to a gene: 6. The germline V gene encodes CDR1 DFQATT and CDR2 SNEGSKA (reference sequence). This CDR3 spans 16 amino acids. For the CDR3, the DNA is TGCAGTGCTAGAGATCTAGGACAGGGGACGAACACTGAAGCTTTCTTT. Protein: CSARDLGQGTNTEAFF.

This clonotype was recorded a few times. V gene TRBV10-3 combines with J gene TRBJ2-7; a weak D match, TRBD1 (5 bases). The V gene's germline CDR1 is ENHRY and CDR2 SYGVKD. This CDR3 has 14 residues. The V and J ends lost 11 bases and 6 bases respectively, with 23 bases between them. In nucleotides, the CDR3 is TGTGCCTCCAAGGTGTCCGGAAGGGGTGGCGAGCAGTACTTC. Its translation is CASKVSGRGGEQYF.

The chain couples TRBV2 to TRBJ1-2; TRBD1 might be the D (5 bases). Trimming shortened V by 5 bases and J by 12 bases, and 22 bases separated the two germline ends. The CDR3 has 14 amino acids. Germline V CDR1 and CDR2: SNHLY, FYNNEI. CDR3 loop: CASSSGRQSYFDTF. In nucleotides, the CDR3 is TGTGCCAGCAGTTCGGGACGACAGTCCTATTTCGACACCTTC.

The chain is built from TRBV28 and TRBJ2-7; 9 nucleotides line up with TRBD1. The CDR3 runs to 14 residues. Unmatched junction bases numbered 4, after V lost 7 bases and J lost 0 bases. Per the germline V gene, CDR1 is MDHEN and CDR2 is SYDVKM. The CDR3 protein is CASNGQGYSYEQYF. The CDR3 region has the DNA TGTGCCAGCAATGGACAGGGGTACTCCTACGAGCAGTACTTC.

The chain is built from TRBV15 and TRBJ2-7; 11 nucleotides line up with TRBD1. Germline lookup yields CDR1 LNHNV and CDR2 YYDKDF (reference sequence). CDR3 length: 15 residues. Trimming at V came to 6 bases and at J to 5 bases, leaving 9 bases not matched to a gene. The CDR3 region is CATSIRDRGGDEQYF. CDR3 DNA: TGTGCCACCAGTATACGGGACAGGGGGGGCGACGAGCAGTACTTC.

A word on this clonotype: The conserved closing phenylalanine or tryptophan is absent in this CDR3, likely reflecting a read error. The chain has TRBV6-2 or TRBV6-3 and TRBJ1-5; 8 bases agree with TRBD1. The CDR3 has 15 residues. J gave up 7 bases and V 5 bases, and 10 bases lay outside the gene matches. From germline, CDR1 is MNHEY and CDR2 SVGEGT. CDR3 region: CASSISQGARQPQHS. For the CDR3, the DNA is TGTGCCAGCAGTATTTCCCAGGGGGCAAGACAGCCCCAGCATTCT.

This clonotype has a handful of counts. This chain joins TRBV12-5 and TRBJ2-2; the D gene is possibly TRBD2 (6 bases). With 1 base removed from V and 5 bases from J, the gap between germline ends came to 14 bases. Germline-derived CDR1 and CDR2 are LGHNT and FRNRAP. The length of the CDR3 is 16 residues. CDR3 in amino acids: CASGLAKGGGTGELFF. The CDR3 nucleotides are TGTGCTAGTGGTTTGGCCAAGGGAGGAGGGACCGGGGAGCTGTTTTTT.

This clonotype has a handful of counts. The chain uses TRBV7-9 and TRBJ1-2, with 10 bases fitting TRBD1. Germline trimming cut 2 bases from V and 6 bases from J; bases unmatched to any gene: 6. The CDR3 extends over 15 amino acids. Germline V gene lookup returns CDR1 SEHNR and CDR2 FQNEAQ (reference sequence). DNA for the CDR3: TGTGCCAGCAGCTTACCCGGGACAGGGGCTCATGGCTACACCTTC. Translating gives CASSLPGTGAHGYTF.

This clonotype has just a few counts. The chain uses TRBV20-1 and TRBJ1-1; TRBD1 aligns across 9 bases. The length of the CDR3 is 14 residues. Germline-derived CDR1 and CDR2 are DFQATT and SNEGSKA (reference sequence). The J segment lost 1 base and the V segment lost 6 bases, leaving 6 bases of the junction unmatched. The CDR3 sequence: CSAPRGQGNTEAFF. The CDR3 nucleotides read TGCAGTGCCCCCCGGGGACAGGGGAACACTGAAGCTTTCTTT.

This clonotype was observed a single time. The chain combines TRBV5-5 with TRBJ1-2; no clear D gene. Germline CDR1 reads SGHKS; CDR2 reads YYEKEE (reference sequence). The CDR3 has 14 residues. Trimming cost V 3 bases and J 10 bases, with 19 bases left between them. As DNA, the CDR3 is TGTGCCAGCAGCTGGGCGGGAACGAGGCGGGACTACACCTTC. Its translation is CASSWAGTRRDYTF.

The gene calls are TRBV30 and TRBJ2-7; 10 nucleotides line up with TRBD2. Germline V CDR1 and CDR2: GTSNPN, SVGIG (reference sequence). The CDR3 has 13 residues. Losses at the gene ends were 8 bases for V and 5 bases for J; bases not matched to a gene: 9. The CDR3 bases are TGTGCCGGGTTACTAGCGGGAAGAAACGAGCAGTACTTC. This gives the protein CAGLLAGRNEQYF. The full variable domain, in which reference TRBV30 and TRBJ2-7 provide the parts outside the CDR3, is SQTIHQWPATLVQPVGSPLSLECTVEGTSNPNLYWYRQAAGRGLQLLFYSVGIGQISSEVPQNLSASRPQDRQFILSSKKLLLSDSGFYLCAGLLAGRNEQYFGPGTRLTVT.

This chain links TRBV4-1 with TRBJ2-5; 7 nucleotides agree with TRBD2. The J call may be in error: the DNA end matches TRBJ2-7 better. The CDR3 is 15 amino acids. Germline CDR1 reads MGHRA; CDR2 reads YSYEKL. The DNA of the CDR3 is TGCGCCAGCAGCCAAAGGGACTATTTTTCCTACGAGCAGTACTTC. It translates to CASSQRDYFSYEQYF.